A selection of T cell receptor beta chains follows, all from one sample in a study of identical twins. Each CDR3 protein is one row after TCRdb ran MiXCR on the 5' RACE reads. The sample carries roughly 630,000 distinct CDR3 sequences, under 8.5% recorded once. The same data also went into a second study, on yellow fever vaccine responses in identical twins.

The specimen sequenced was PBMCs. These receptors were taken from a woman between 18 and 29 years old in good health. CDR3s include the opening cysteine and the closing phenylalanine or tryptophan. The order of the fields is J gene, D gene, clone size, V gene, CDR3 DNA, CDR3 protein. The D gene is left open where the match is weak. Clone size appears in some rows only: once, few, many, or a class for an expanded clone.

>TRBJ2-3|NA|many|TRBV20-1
TGCAGTGCTAGGGGAGGTTGGGACAGCACAGATACGCAGTATTTT
CSARGGWDSTDTQYF
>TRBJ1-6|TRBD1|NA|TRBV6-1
TGTGCCAGCAGTCCCCGGGACAGGGGAATCTCACCCCTCCACTTT
CASSPRDRGISPLHF
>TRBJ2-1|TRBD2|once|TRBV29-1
TGCAGCGTACGGACTAGCGGGGGGCCAAAAATTTACAATGAGCAGTTCTTC
CSVRTSGGPKIYNEQFF
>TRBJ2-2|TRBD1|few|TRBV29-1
TGCAGCGTTGGGACAGGGCTCACCGGGGAGCTGTTTTTT
CSVGTGLTGELFF
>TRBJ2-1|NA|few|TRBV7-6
TGTGCCAGCAGCTCGCAGGGACGGGAGCAGTTCTTC
CASSSQGREQFF
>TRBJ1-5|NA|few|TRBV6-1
TGTGCCAGCAGTGAGTGGCCATATAGCAATCAGCCCCAGCATTTT
CASSEWPYSNQPQHF
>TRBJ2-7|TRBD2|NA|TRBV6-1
TGTGCCAGCAGTGGACGAGGGACTAGCGGCAGTCCCTCATTAGGTTGGGCTTTCGAGCAGTACTTC
CASSGRGTSGSPSLGWAFEQYF
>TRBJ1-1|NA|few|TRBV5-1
TGCGCCAGCACCATTTGGGGGGCGAACACTGAAGCTTTCTTT
CASTIWGANTEAFF
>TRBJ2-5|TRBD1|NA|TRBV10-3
TGTGCCATCAGTGTTAACAGGGGTGAGACCCAGTACTTC
CAISVNRGETQYF
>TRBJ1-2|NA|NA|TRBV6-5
TGTGCCAGCAGTTACTCGTCCCCATTGTATGGCTACACCTTC
CASSYSSPLYGYTF
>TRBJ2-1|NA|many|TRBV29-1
TGCAGCGTTGTAGACAGCCTCTACAATGAGCAGTTCTTC
CSVVDSLYNEQFF
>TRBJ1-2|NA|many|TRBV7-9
TGTGCCAGCAGCTTACGGGACACGCTTGGCTACACCTTC
CASSLRDTLGYTF
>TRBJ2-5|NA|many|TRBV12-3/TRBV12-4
TGTGCCAGCAGTTCCAGAGAGACCCAGTACTTC
CASSSRETQYF
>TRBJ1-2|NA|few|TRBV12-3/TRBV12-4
TGTGCCAGCAGAGACAGGACCGTTAACTATGGCTACACCTTC
CASRDRTVNYGYTF
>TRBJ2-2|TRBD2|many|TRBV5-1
TGCGCCAGCAGCTTGCTATTCGGGGGGTATGACACCGGGGAGCTGTTTTTT
CASSLLFGGYDTGELFF
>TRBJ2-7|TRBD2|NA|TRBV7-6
TGTGCCAGCAGCTTGGGGACTAGCGGGAGAGTCTCCTACGAGCAGTACTTC
CASSLGTSGRVSYEQYF
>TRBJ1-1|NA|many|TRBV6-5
TGTGCCAGCAGTTTCACTGTGAACACTGAAGCTTTCTTT
CASSFTVNTEAFF
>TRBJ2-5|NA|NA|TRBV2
TGTGCCAGCAGCGAGGACAAGACCCAGTACTTC
CASSEDKTQYF
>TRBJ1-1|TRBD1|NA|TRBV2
TGTGCCAGCAGGCCCCAGGGGGGCAACCTGAACACTGAAGCTTTCTTT
CASRPQGGNLNTEAFF
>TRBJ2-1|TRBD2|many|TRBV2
TGTGCCAGTCCTAGCGGGGGGGCAGTAAATGAGCAGTTCTTC
CASPSGGAVNEQFF
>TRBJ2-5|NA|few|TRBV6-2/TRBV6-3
TGTGCCAGCAGTTACCCAAAGCTGGCCCGAGAGACCCAGTACTTC
CASSYPKLARETQYF
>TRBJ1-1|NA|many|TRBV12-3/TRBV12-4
TGTGCCAGCAAAGCGGGGGCGGCGAACACTGAAGCTTTCTTT
CASKAGAANTEAFF
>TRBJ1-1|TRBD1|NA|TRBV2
TGTGCCAGCAGTGAGCGACAGGGGCCACGGTCTACTGAAGCTTTCTTT
CASSERQGPRSTEAFF
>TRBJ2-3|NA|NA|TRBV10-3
TGTGCCATCCGCTCGACAAGGACTAGCACAGATACGCAGTATTTT
CAIRSTRTSTDTQYF
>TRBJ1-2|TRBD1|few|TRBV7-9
TGTGCCAGCAGCTTTACGGGACAGACCTATGGCTACACCTTC
CASSFTGQTYGYTF
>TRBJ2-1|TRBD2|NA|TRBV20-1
TGCAGTGCACCGCGGGGGTCTGGTGAGCAGTTCTTC
CSAPRGSGEQFF
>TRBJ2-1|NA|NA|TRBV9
TGTGCCAGCAGCGTAGCCGAGACAGGTTTCTACAATGAGCAGTTCTTC
CASSVAETGFYNEQFF
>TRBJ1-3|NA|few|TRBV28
TGTGCCAGCAGGTTCCACTCTGGAAACACCATATATTTT
CASRFHSGNTIYF
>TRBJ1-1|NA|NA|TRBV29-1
TGCAGCGTTGAGGGGCGCAGCACTGAAGCTTTCTTT
CSVEGRSTEAFF
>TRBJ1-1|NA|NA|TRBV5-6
TGTGCCAGCAGCTTGGTGCAGGCCCGAAACACTGAAGCTTTCTTT
CASSLVQARNTEAFF
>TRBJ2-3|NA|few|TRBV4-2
TGTGCCAGCAGCCAAGATGGGATCTCTAGCACAGATACGCAGTATTTT
CASSQDGISSTDTQYF
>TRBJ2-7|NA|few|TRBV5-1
TGCGCCAGCAGCTTGGCCGGGATCGCCAACGAGCAGTACTTC
CASSLAGIANEQYF
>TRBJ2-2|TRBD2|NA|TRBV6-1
TGTGCCAGCAGCCCGCGGAGCGGGGAGGTCGGGGAGCTGTTTTTT
CASSPRSGEVGELFF
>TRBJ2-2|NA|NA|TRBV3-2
TGTACCAGCTGTTTAAAGAGCGCAGGGAAGAGCGGGACCGGGGAGCTGTTTTTT
CTSCLKSAGKSGTGELFF
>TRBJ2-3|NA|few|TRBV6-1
TGTGCCAGCAGCAGACGACATCCTACAGATACGCAGTATTTT
CASSRRHPTDTQYF
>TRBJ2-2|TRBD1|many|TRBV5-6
TGTGCCAGCAGATCTACAGGGGGCACCGGGGAGCTGTTTTTT
CASRSTGGTGELFF
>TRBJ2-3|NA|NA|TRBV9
TGTGCCAGCAGCGTAGGGGGATCCGACACAGATACGCAGTATTTT
CASSVGGSDTDTQYF
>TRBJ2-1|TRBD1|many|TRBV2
TGTGCCAGCAGTGATTGGAGGGACAGGGCAAATTTGTACAATGAGCAGTTCTTC
CASSDWRDRANLYNEQFF
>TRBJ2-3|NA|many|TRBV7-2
TGTGCCAGCAGCCTGTACCGGGACACAGATACGCAGTATTTT
CASSLYRDTDTQYF
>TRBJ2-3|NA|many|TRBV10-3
TGTGCCATCAGTGAAAAGTCGGTGTTAGAGGCGCAGTATTTT
CAISEKSVLEAQYF
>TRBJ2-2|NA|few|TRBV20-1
TGCAGTGCTAGAGATAGGGACAAAAACACCGGGGAGCTGTTTTTT
CSARDRDKNTGELFF
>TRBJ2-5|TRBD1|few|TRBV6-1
TGTGCCAGCAGTGAACGACAGGGGGCAAGGGAGACCCAGTACTTC
CASSERQGARETQYF
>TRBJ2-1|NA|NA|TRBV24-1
TGTGCCACCGGGGACCCAAACTCCTACAATGAGCAGTTCTTC
CATGDPNSYNEQFF
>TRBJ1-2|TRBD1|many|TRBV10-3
TGTGCCATCAGTGACCTAACAGGGGGTGATGGCTACACCTTC
CAISDLTGGDGYTF
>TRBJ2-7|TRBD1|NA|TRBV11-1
TGTGCCAGCAGCCCGGGACAGGGGGCAGACGAGCAGTACTTC
CASSPGQGADEQYF
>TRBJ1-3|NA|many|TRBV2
TGTGCTAACCGACAGGACTCTGGAAACACCATATATTTT
CANRQDSGNTIYF
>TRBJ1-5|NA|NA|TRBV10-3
TGTGCCATCAGTCTAACAGACAATCAGCCCCAGCATTTT
CAISLTDNQPQHF
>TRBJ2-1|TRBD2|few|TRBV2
TGTGCCAGCAGTGTAGGGACTAGGCAGTTCTTC
CASSVGTRQFF